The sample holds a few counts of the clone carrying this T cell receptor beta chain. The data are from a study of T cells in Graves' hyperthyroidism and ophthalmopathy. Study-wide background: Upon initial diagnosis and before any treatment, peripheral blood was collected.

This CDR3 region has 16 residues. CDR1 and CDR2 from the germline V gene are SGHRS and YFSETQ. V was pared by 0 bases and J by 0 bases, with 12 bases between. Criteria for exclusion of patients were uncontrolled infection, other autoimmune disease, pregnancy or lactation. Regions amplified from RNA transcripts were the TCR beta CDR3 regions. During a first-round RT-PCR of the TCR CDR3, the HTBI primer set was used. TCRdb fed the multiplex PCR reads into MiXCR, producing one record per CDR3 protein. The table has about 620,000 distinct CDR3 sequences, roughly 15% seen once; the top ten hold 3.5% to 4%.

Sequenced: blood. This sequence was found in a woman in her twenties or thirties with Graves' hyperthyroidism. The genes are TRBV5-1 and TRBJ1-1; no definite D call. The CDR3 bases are TGCGCCAGCAGCTTGGCCGCAGGTGAACTGAACACTGAAGCTTTCTTT. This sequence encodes CASSLAAGELNTEAFF.